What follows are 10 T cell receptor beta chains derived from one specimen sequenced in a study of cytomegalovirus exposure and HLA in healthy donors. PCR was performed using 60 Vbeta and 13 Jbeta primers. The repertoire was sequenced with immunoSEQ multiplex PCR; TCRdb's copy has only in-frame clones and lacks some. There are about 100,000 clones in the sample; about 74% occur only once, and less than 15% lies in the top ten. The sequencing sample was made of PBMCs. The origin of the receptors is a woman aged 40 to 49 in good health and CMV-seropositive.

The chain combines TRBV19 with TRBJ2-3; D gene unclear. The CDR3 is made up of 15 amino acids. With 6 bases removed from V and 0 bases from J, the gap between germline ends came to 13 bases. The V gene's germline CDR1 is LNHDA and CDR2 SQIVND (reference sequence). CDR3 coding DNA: TGTGCCAGTAGACTACACGGTGCTAGCACAGATACGCAGTATTTT. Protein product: CASRLHGASTDTQYF.

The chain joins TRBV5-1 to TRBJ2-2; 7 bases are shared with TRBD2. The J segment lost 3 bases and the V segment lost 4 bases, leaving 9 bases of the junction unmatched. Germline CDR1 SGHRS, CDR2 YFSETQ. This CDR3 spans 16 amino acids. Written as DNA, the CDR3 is TGCGCCAGCAGCCGGACGGGGGGAACGGACACCGGGGAGCTGTTTTTT. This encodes CASSRTGGTDTGELFF.

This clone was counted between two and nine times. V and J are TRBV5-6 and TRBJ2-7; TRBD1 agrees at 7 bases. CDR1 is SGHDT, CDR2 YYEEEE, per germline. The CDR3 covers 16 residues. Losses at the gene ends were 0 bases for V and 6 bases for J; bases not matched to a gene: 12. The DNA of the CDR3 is TGTGCCAGCAGCTTGGCGCTCGGGACAGCCACCTCCGAGCAGTACTTC. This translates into CASSLALGTATSEQYF.

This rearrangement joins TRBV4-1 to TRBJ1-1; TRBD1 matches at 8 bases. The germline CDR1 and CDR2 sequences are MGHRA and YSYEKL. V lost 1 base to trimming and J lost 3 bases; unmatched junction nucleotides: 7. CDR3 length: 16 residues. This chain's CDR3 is CASSQVPQGEYTEAFF. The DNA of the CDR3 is TGCGCCAGCAGCCAAGTACCACAGGGGGAGTACACTGAAGCTTTCTTT.

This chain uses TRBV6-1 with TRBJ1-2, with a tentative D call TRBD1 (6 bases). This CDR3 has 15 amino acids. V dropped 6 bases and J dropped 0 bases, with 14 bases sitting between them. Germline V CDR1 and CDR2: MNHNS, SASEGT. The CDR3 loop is CASRRPGAANYGYTF. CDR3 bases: TGTGCCAGCAGACGCCCAGGGGCTGCTAACTATGGCTACACCTTC.

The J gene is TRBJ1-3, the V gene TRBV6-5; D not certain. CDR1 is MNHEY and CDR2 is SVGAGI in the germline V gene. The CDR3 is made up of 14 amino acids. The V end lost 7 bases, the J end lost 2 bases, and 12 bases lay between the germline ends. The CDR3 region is CASMEALAGNTIYF. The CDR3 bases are TGTGCCAGCATGGAGGCGTTGGCTGGAAACACCATATATTTT.

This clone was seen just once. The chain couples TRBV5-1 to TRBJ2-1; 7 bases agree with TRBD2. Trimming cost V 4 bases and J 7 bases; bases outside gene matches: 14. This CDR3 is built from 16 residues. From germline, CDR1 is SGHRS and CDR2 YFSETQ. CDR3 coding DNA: TGCGCCAGCAGCGAGGGAGCGGGGCACCCTGTGAATGAGCAGTTCTTC. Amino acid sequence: CASSEGAGHPVNEQFF.

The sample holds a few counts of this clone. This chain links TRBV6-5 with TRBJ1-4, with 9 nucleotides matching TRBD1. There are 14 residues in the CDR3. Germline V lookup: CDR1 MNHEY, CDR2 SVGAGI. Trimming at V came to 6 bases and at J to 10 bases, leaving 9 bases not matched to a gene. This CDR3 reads CASSRDRVGGKLFF. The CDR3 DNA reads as TGTGCCAGCAGCCGGGACAGGGTCGGAGGAAAACTGTTTTTT.

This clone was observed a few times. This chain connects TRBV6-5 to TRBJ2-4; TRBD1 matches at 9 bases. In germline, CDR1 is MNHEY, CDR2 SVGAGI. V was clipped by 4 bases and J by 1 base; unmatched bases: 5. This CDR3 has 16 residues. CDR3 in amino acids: CASSSGTGLAKNIQYF. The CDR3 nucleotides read TGTGCCAGCAGTTCCGGGACAGGGTTGGCCAAAAACATTCAGTACTTC.

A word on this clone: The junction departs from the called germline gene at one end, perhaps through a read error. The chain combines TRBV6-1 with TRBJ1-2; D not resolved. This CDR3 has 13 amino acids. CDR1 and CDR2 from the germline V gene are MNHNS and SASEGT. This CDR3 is CASSEAAVYGYTF. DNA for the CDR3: TGTGCCAGCAGCGAAGCGGCAGTCTATGGCTACACCTTC.